A selection of T cell receptor beta chains follows, all from one sample in a study of blood T cell repertoires in COVID-19. Here immunoSEQ multiplex PCR was the method, and the copy in TCRdb shows in-frame clones only, minus some. The table has about 190,000 clones, 89% seen once. Sequenced: peripheral blood. The source of these receptors is a man between 35 and 55 years old with acute or convalescent COVID-19. Both conserved end residues are part of each CDR3. The order of the fields is V gene, J gene, CDR3 length, CDR3 protein.

>TRBV5-1|TRBJ1-1|14
CASSLEQGFTEAFF
>TRBV11-2|TRBJ2-5|17
CASSLGSRGGGQETQYF
>TRBV19|TRBJ2-7|14
CASSRRQPDYEQYF
>TRBV24-1|TRBJ2-1|14
CATSTGGPFDEQFF
>TRBV5-1|TRBJ2-2|16
CASSLLLAGNTGELFF
>TRBV19|TRBJ1-2|14
CASSQRQGHYGYTF
>TRBV18|TRBJ2-3|15
CASSPPSGSTDTQYF
>TRBV9|TRBJ2-3|14
CASSGDTLGGTQYF
>TRBV6-2/TRBV6-3|TRBJ1-2|16
CASSLDNSGFLNGYTF
>TRBV18|TRBJ2-3|16
CASSPLRNRGTDTQYF
>TRBV28|TRBJ2-7|15
CASSRSGTRTYEQYF
>TRBV14|TRBJ1-1|16
CASSPVGRGSDTEAFF
>TRBV4-1|TRBJ1-2|16
CASSPVRTGGNYGYTF
>TRBV6-5|TRBJ1-1|15
CASSYSTQGNTEAFF
>TRBV7-9|TRBJ1-2|15
CASSWGQGASDGYTF
>TRBV5-1|TRBJ1-2|15
CASSPHDRSTYGYTF
>TRBV11-2|TRBJ2-5|17
CASSFGLAGALRATQYF
>TRBV5-1|TRBJ1-1|15
CASSFETIPNTEAFF
>TRBV6-4|TRBJ2-3|15
CASSGLAGGPDTQYF
>TRBV7-2|TRBJ1-1|14
CASSPGRGSTEAFF
>TRBV7-6|TRBJ2-5|13
CASSLANQETQYF
>TRBV2|TRBJ1-6|15
CASSDLGPRVSPLHF
>TRBV4-3|TRBJ1-4|15
CASSQGTGVHEKLFF
>TRBV5-1|TRBJ2-7|15
CASSLEASGAYEQYF
>TRBV19|TRBJ2-5|16
CASSILGQAREETQYF
>TRBV6-5|TRBJ1-2|12
CASSYRGGPGTF
>TRBV6-1|TRBJ1-6|16
CASSAGSIVRNSPLHF
>TRBV5-1|TRBJ2-1|16
CASSRLAGGRNNEQFF
>TRBV18|TRBJ1-4|13
CASSIDRVEKLFF
>TRBV2|TRBJ2-1|13
CASTRGGYNEQFF
>TRBV4-2|TRBJ2-1|18
CASSQDSGISGGAFGQFF
>TRBV5-5|TRBJ1-6|15
CASSLDLRVVSPLHF
>TRBV27|TRBJ2-1|15
CASSFGTFSYNEQFF
>TRBV9|TRBJ1-2|14
CASSPRQENYGYTF
>TRBV19|TRBJ2-7|16
CASSTKPGGTSYEQYF
>TRBV11-2|TRBJ2-7|14
CASSLQRLTYEQYF
>TRBV3-1/TRBV3-2|TRBJ2-1|13
CASSQVSSREQFF
>TRBV27|TRBJ1-1|14
CASSFGRGDTEAFF
>TRBV30|TRBJ2-2|14
CAWSVLRAAGELFF
>TRBV5-4|TRBJ1-1|13
CASREDSHTEAFF
>TRBV5-4|TRBJ2-2|12
CASSPTTGELFF
>TRBV30|TRBJ2-3|17
CAWSDHGTARGIGTQYF
>TRBV5-6|TRBJ2-2|16
CASSLEIAGNTGELFF
>TRBV5-1|TRBJ1-1|14
CASSLTGQGPLAFF
>TRBV6-2/TRBV6-3|TRBJ2-1|16
CASSYSALGPLDEQFF
>TRBV7-6|TRBJ2-5|12
CASSLAAETQYF
>TRBV28|TRBJ1-3|18
CASSLGGTVTFSGNTIYF
>TRBV29-1|TRBJ2-2|13
CSVGDRATGELFF
>TRBV7-9|TRBJ2-6|18
CASSLGWTRGRGANVLTF
>TRBV15|TRBJ1-6|17
CATSRVAGSSYNSPLHF
>TRBV4-1|TRBJ1-2|14
CASSQESGGTSYTF